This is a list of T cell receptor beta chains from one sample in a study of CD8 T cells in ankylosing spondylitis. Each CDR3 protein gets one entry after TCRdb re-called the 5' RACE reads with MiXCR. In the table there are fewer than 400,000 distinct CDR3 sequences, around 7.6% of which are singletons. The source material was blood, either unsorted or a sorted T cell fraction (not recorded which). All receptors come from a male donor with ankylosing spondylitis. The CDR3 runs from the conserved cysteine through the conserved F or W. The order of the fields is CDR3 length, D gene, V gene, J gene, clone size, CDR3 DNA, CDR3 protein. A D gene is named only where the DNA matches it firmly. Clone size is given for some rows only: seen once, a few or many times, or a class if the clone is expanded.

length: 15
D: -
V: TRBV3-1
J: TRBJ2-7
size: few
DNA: TGTGCCAGCAGCCAAAGTTCCTCCCCTACTAGAGAGCAGTACTTC
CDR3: CASSQSSSPTREQYF

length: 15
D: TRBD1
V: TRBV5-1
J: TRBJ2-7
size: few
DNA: TGCGCCAGCAGCCCGAGACAGGGATCGACCTCCGAGCAGTACTTC
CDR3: CASSPRQGSTSEQYF

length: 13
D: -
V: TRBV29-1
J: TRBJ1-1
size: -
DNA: TGCAGCGCGGCGCGGGACCTCGACGCTGAAGCTTTCTTT
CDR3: CSAARDLDAEAFF

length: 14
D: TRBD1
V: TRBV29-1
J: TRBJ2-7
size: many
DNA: TGCAGCGTTGACGGGGACAGGGGCTCCTACGAGCAGTACTTC
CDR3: CSVDGDRGSYEQYF

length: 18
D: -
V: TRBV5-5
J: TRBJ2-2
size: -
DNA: TGTGCCAGCAGCTTGGTGAGAGGGTACAGGGTGGACACCGGGGAGCTGTTTTTT
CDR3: CASSLVRGYRVDTGELFF

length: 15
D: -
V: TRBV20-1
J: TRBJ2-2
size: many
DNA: TGCAGTGCTAGAGACCTGACGGTGAACACCGGGGAGCTGTTTTTT
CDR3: CSARDLTVNTGELFF

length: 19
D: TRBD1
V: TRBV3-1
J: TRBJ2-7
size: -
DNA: TGTGCCAGCAGCCAAGATGTGCGTTGGGGACAGCGTATATCCTACGAGCAGTACTTC
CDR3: CASSQDVRWGQRISYEQYF

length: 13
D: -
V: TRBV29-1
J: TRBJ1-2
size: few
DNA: TGCAGCGCGGGGGGCAATTCGATTGGGGGCTACACCTTC
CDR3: CSAGGNSIGGYTF

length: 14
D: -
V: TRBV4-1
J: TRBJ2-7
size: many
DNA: TGCGCCAGCAGCCAAGGACAGCTCCCCTACGAGCAGTACTTC
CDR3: CASSQGQLPYEQYF

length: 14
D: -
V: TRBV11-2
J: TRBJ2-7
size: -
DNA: TGTGCCAGCAGCTCATCTTTTACAGCCTACGAGCAGTACTTC
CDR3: CASSSSFTAYEQYF

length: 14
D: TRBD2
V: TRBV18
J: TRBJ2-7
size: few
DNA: TGTGCCAGCTCACCCGGGACTAGCGGTGAAGAGCAGTACTTC
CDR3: CASSPGTSGEEQYF

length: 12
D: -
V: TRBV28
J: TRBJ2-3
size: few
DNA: TGTGCCAGCAGACAAGCGGAGGATACGCAGTATTTT
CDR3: CASRQAEDTQYF

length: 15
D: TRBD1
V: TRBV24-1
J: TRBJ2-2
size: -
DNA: TGTGCCACCAGTCGAACAGGGGATAAACCCGGGGAGCTGTTTTTT
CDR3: CATSRTGDKPGELFF

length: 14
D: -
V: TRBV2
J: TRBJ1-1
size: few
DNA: TGTGCCAGCAGTGGTTTCCAGATAAACACTGAAGCTTTCTTT
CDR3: CASSGFQINTEAFF

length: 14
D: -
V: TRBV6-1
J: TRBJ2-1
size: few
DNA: TGTGCCAGCAGCCGGGTTAGCTCCTACAATGAGCAGTTCTTC
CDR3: CASSRVSSYNEQFF

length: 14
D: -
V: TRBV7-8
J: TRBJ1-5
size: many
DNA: TGTGCCAGCAGCCCGAACAGCGTCCATCAGCCCCAGCATTTT
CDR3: CASSPNSVHQPQHF

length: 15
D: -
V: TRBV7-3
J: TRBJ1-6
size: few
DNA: TGTGCCAGCAGCTTAGGCCCAGGGGTAAATTCACCCCTCCACTTT
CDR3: CASSLGPGVNSPLHF

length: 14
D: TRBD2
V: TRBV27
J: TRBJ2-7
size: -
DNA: TGTGCCAGCACACGGGGGAGGGGAGTCTACGAGCAGTACTTC
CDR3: CASTRGRGVYEQYF

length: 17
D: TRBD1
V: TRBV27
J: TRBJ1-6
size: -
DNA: TGTGCCAGCACCCGGTCCCGGGACAGGGGACCGGATTCACCCCTCCACTTT
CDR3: CASTRSRDRGPDSPLHF

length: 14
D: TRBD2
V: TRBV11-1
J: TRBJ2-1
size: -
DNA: TGTGCCAGCAGCAGACTAGCGGGATTCAATGAGCAGTTCTTC
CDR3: CASSRLAGFNEQFF

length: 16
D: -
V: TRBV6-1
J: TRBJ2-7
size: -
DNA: TGTGCCAGCAGTGAATCCCTCGGTAGCGACTCCTACGAGCAGTACTTC
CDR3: CASSESLGSDSYEQYF

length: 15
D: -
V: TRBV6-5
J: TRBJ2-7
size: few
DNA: TGTGCCAGCAGTTACCGGGACTCCAACTCCTACGAGCAGTACTTC
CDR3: CASSYRDSNSYEQYF

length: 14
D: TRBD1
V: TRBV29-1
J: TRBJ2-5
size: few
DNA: TGCAGCGTTCAAGATCCGGGACAGCAAGAGACCCAGTACTTC
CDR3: CSVQDPGQQETQYF

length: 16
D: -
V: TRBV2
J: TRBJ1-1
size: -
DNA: TGTGCCAGCAGTGAAGCTTCGCCCTTAGTGGGCACTGAAGCTTTCTTT
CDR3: CASSEASPLVGTEAFF

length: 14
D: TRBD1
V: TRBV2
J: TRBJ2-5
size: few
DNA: TGTGCCAGCAGACGGACAGGGCTCCAAGAGACCCAGTACTTC
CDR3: CASRRTGLQETQYF

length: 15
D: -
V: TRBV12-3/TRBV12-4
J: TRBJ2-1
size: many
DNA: TGTGCCAGCAGGCGGGGAATGGCGTTTTACAATGAGCAGTTCTTC
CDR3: CASRRGMAFYNEQFF

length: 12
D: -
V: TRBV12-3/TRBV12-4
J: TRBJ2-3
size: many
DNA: TGTGCCAGCAGTTTAGGGTGGGATACGCAGTATTTT
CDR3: CASSLGWDTQYF

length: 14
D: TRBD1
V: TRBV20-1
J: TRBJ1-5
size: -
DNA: TGCAGTGCGCCCAAACAGGGGGCCTATCAGCCCCAGCATTTT
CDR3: CSAPKQGAYQPQHF

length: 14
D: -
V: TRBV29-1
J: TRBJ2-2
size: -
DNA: TGCAGCGTTGAAGTGGGGCGAGGCACCGGGGAGCTGTTTTTT
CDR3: CSVEVGRGTGELFF

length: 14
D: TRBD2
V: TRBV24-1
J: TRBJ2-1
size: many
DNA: TGTGCCACCAGTGATACGGGACTAGCGGGAGTGCAGTTCTTC
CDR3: CATSDTGLAGVQFF

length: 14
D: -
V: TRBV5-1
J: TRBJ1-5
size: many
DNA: TGCGCCAGCAGCTTACGCGGGGACAATCAGCCCCAGCATTTT
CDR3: CASSLRGDNQPQHF

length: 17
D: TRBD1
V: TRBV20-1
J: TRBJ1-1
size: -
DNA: TGCAGTGCAAGGCTGGACAGGGAGATCGAAATGAACACTGAAGCTTTCTTT
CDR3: CSARLDREIEMNTEAFF

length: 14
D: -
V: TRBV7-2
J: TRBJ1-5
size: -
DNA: TGTGCCAGCAGCTTACAGTATAGCAATCAGCCCCAGCATTTT
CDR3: CASSLQYSNQPQHF

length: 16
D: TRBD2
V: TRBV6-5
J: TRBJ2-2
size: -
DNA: TGTGCCAGCAGTTCCACTAGCGGGAGGAACACCGGGGAGCTGTTTTTT
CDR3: CASSSTSGRNTGELFF

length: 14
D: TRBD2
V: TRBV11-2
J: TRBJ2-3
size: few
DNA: TGTGCCAGCAGCACCGGGACTACCACAGATACGCAGTATTTT
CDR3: CASSTGTTTDTQYF

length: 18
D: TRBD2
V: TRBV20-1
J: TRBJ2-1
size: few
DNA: TGCAGTGCTAGAGATCTCGCCGGGACTACCGGCTCCTACAATGAGCAGTTCTTC
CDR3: CSARDLAGTTGSYNEQFF

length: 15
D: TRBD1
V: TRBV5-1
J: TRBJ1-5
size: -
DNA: TGCGCCAGCAGTCTGTCCAGGGGGCCAAATCAGCCCCAGCATTTT
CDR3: CASSLSRGPNQPQHF

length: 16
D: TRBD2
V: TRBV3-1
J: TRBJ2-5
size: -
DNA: TGTGCCAGCAGCCAGCCCGGGACTAGCGGCCAAGAGACCCAGTACTTC
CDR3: CASSQPGTSGQETQYF

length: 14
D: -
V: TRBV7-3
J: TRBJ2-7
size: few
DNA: TGTGCCAGCGGGACCTCCGACCGTCCACGAGTGCAGTACTTC
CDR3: CASGTSDRPRVQYF

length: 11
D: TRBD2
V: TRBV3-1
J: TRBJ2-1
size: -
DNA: TGTGCCAGCAGCAGCGGGGCTAGCCGGTTCTTC
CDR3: CASSSGASRFF

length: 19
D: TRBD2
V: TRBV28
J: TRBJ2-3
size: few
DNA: TGTGCCAGCAGTTTAGGGAGGGAACGGGCCCCCCGTTGGACAGATACGCAGTATTTT
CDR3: CASSLGRERAPRWTDTQYF

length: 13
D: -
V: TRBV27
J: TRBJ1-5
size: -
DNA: TGTGCCAGCAGTAGAATAGGCAATCAGCCCCAGCATTTT
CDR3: CASSRIGNQPQHF

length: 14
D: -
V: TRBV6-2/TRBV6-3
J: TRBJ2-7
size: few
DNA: TGTGCCAGCAGTTATTCGCGGGGGCCCTACGAGCAGTACTTC
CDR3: CASSYSRGPYEQYF

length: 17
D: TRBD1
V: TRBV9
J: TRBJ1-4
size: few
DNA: TGTGCCAGCAGCGGGACAGGGAGGTTCGGAACTAATGAAAAACTGTTTTTT
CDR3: CASSGTGRFGTNEKLFF

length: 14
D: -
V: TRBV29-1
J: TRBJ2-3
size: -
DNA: TGCATCCCCAATTGGGTCCCTGGCACAGATACGCAGTATTTT
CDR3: CIPNWVPGTDTQYF

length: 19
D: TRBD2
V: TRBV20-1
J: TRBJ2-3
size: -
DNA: TGCAGTGCTAAAAGGGCAACAACTAGCGGGAGTTTAAGGACAGATACGCAGTATTTT
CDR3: CSAKRATTSGSLRTDTQYF

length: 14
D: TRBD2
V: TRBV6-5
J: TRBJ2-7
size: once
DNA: TGTGCCAGCAGTTACGCTAGCGGGCGGGGGGAGCAGTACTTC
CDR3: CASSYASGRGEQYF

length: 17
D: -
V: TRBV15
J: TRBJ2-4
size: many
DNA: TGTGCCACCAGCAGAGATCTTGACAGATTAGCCAAAAACATTCAGTACTTC
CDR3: CATSRDLDRLAKNIQYF

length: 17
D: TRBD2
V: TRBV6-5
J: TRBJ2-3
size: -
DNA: TGTGCCAGCAGTTACTCCCTAGCGGGAGGGGGCACAGATACGCAGTATTTT
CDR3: CASSYSLAGGGTDTQYF

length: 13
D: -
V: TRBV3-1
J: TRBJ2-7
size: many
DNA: TGTGCCAGCAGCCAAGTGGCCAGCGGTGAGCAGTACTTC
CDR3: CASSQVASGEQYF

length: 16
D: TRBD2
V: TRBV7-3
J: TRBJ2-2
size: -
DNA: TGTGCCAGCAGCTTGGCGGGAGGGCCAATCGCCGGGGAGCTGTTTTTT
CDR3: CASSLAGGPIAGELFF

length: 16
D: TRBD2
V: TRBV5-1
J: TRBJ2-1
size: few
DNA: TGCGCCAGCAGCTTGGCTTCTAGCGGGGGTTACAATGAGCAGTTCTTC
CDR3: CASSLASSGGYNEQFF

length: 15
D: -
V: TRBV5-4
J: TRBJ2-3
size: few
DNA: TGTGCCAGCAGCGCAAAGATCAATGGCGCAGATACGCAGTATTTT
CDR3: CASSAKINGADTQYF

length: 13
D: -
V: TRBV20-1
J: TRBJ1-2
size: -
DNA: TGCAGTGCTAGAGATGATGGGCATGGGGGCTACACCTTC
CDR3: CSARDDGHGGYTF

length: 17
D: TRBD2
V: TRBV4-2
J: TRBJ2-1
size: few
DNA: TGTGCCAGCAGCCAACATCCGGGACTAGCGGGATACAATGAGCAGTTCTTC
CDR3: CASSQHPGLAGYNEQFF

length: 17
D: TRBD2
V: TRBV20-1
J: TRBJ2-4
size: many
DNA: TGCAGTGCAACCCCGGGACTAGCGGGAGATTGGCAAAACATTCAGTACTTC
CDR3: CSATPGLAGDWQNIQYF

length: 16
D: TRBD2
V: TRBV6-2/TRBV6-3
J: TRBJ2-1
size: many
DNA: TGTGCCAGCAGTTCCGACTTAGCGGGACCTTACAATGAGCAGTTCTTC
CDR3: CASSSDLAGPYNEQFF